A selection of T cell receptor beta chains follows, all from one sample in a study of blood T cell repertoires in COVID-19. The table came from immunoSEQ multiplex PCR; TCRdb's copy has only in-frame clones and leaves some out. The table has around 130,000 clones, 70% to 80% seen once. Sequencing was performed on peripheral blood. Receptor source: a human donor in a cohort sampled during active COVID-19. Both conserved end residues are part of each CDR3. The order of the fields is clone size, J gene, V gene, D gene, CDR3 DNA, CDR3 protein. D genes are given only for firm matches. Expanded clones get a size class; other rows say once, few or many, or leave the size out.

size: .
J: TRBJ2-7
V: TRBV15
D: TRBD1
DNA: TGTGCCACCAGCAGAGTAGGGACAGAGAGCTCCTACGAGCAGTACTTC
CDR3: CATSRVGTESSYEQYF

size: few
J: TRBJ1-3
V: TRBV5-6
D: TRBD1
DNA: TGTGCCAGCAGCTTGCGACAGGGGGGAAACACCATATATTTT
CDR3: CASSLRQGGNTIYF

size: .
J: TRBJ1-1
V: TRBV29-1
D: TRBD1
DNA: TGCAGCGTTTCCTATTCCGGGACAGGGTTAATCACTGAAGCTTTCTTT
CDR3: CSVSYSGTGLITEAFF

size: .
J: TRBJ2-1
V: TRBV2
D: TRBD1
DNA: TGTGCCAGCACCTCCATAGGGGGCGAGAGGAGAGCAACCTACAATGAGCAGTTCTTC
CDR3: CASTSIGGERRATYNEQFF

size: .
J: TRBJ1-2
V: TRBV19
D: TRBD1
DNA: TGTGCCAGTAGGGGACAGGGGCTTCACTATGGCTACACCTTC
CDR3: CASRGQGLHYGYTF

size: .
J: TRBJ2-7
V: TRBV2
D: TRBD1
DNA: TGTGCCAGCAGGGCTGCTGGGACAGGGTCCTACGAGCAGTACTTC
CDR3: CASRAAGTGSYEQYF

size: .
J: TRBJ2-7
V: TRBV27
D: TRBD2
DNA: TGTGCCAGCAGTTCCGGGACTACCTACGAGCAGTACTTC
CDR3: CASSSGTTYEQYF

size: .
J: TRBJ2-6
V: TRBV5-5
D: TRBD1
DNA: TGTGCCAGCAGCCCCAGGGGGCTAGGGGCCAACGTCCTGACTTTC
CDR3: CASSPRGLGANVLTF

size: .
J: TRBJ1-1
V: TRBV27
D: .
DNA: TGTGCCAGCAGTTTCGTGGGAGGGAAGGTTGTAAAGACTGAAGCTTTCTTT
CDR3: CASSFVGGKVVKTEAFF

size: .
J: TRBJ1-4
V: TRBV3-1/TRBV3-2
D: TRBD1
DNA: TGTGCCAGCAGCCAAGGCGGACAGGGTAGACTGTTTTTT
CDR3: CASSQGGQGRLFF

size: few
J: TRBJ2-2
V: TRBV7-9
D: .
DNA: TGTGCCAGCAGCTTTCCCCGGGGGGCGGCGGACACCGGGGAGCTGTTTTTT
CDR3: CASSFPRGAADTGELFF

size: few
J: TRBJ2-7
V: TRBV4-1
D: TRBD2
DNA: TGCGCCAGCAGCCAACAGACTAGCACCTACGAGCAGTACTTC
CDR3: CASSQQTSTYEQYF

size: few
J: TRBJ2-1
V: TRBV5-1
D: .
DNA: TGCGCCAGCAGCTTGCGGGACTACAATGAGCAGTTCTTC
CDR3: CASSLRDYNEQFF

size: .
J: TRBJ2-2
V: TRBV19
D: TRBD2
DNA: TGTGCCAGTAGGGGACTAGACCCCACCGGGGAGCTGTTTTTT
CDR3: CASRGLDPTGELFF

size: .
J: TRBJ1-1
V: TRBV10-1
D: TRBD1
DNA: TGCGCCAGCAAACGGGACAGCTGGACTGAAGCTTTCTTT
CDR3: CASKRDSWTEAFF

size: .
J: TRBJ2-3
V: TRBV30
D: .
DNA: TGTGCCTGGAGTCTCAATACTCCAGGGAATACGCAGTATTTT
CDR3: CAWSLNTPGNTQYF

size: once
J: TRBJ2-7
V: TRBV2
D: TRBD2
DNA: TGTGCCAGCACCCCAAACCCGAGTCCAGGGACTAGCGGGGGGTACGAGCAGTACTTC
CDR3: CASTPNPSPGTSGGYEQYF

size: .
J: TRBJ1-1
V: TRBV4-1
D: .
DNA: TGCGCCAGCAGGGGACTAGGACAACTCACTGAAGCTTTCTTT
CDR3: CASRGLGQLTEAFF

size: .
J: TRBJ1-2
V: TRBV7-8
D: TRBD1
DNA: TGTGCCAGCAGCAAGGACAGGTCCTATGGCTACACCTTC
CDR3: CASSKDRSYGYTF

size: .
J: TRBJ1-4
V: TRBV29-1
D: TRBD1
DNA: TGCAGCGTTGCGACAGGGGGGAATGAAAAACTGTTTTTT
CDR3: CSVATGGNEKLFF

size: .
J: TRBJ1-1
V: TRBV29-1
D: TRBD1
DNA: TGCAGCGTTGAAGTGGCGGGGACAGGGTCGGGAGCTTTCTTT
CDR3: CSVEVAGTGSGAFF

size: .
J: TRBJ2-1
V: TRBV2
D: TRBD2
DNA: TGTGCCAGCAGTGTGGTAGCGGGACAGTTCTTC
CDR3: CASSVVAGQFF

size: .
J: TRBJ2-7
V: TRBV9
D: TRBD1
DNA: TGTGCCAGCAGCGACGGGACAGGGCGGGCCGAGCAGTACTTC
CDR3: CASSDGTGRAEQYF

size: .
J: TRBJ2-3
V: TRBV15
D: TRBD1
DNA: TGTGCCACCAGCAGAGATGGACAGGGCTTTACAGATACGCAGTATTTT
CDR3: CATSRDGQGFTDTQYF

size: .
J: TRBJ2-3
V: TRBV18
D: .
DNA: TGTGCCAGCTCACCACCGGGGCATACAGATACGCAGTATTTT
CDR3: CASSPPGHTDTQYF

size: few
J: TRBJ2-7
V: TRBV3-1/TRBV3-2
D: .
DNA: TGTGCCAGCAGCCAAGCCCGGGGGACCTCCTACGAGCAGTACTTC
CDR3: CASSQARGTSYEQYF

size: .
J: TRBJ2-2
V: TRBV25-1
D: .
DNA: TGTGCCAGTGAATCCAGGGTTGACACCGGGGAGCTGTTTTTT
CDR3: CASESRVDTGELFF

size: .
J: TRBJ1-3
V: TRBV2
D: .
DNA: TGTGCCAGCAGTATCTCCACCTACGGAAACACCATATATTTT
CDR3: CASSISTYGNTIYF

size: .
J: TRBJ2-5
V: TRBV3-1/TRBV3-2
D: .
DNA: TGTGCCAGCAGTCGGTTGCAAGAGACCCAGTACTTC
CDR3: CASSRLQETQYF

size: .
J: TRBJ1-5
V: TRBV25-1
D: .
DNA: TGTGCCAGCAGTGACGGGGGTATCGATCAGCCCCAGCATTTT
CDR3: CASSDGGIDQPQHF

size: .
J: TRBJ2-7
V: TRBV6-5
D: .
DNA: TGTGCCAGCATGTGGCCGAACTCCTACGAGCAGTACTTC
CDR3: CASMWPNSYEQYF

size: few
J: TRBJ2-7
V: TRBV29-1
D: TRBD1
DNA: TGCAGCGTTGTAGGTGGGACAGTTACCTACGAGCAGTACTTC
CDR3: CSVVGGTVTYEQYF

size: .
J: TRBJ2-7
V: TRBV2
D: TRBD2
DNA: TGTGCCAGCATAAATCATCGGGGGGGATACGAGCAGTACTTC
CDR3: CASINHRGGYEQYF

size: .
J: TRBJ1-1
V: TRBV5-4
D: TRBD1
DNA: TGTGCCAGCAGCTTGGCTCGGACAGGGTGGACTGAAGCTTTCTTT
CDR3: CASSLARTGWTEAFF

size: .
J: TRBJ2-7
V: TRBV10-3
D: .
DNA: TGTGCCATCAGTGATTCAGACAGGACGGCCTACGAGCAGTACTTC
CDR3: CAISDSDRTAYEQYF

size: few
J: TRBJ1-2
V: TRBV5-1
D: TRBD1
DNA: TGCGCCAGCAGCTTGGGGGACAGGAGTGGCTACACCTTC
CDR3: CASSLGDRSGYTF

size: .
J: TRBJ2-5
V: TRBV28
D: TRBD2
DNA: TGTGCCAGCAGTTTACCCCTTGGGGGGGGTAAAGAGACCCAGTACTTC
CDR3: CASSLPLGGGKETQYF

size: .
J: TRBJ1-4
V: TRBV11-1
D: .
DNA: TGTGCCAGCAGCCCAACGGGGTCAACTAATGAAAAACTGTTTTTT
CDR3: CASSPTGSTNEKLFF

size: .
J: TRBJ2-7
V: TRBV21-1
D: .
DNA: TGTGCCAGCAGCAATTCGGACAGAGGCCCCTACGAGCAGTACTTC
CDR3: CASSNSDRGPYEQYF

size: .
J: TRBJ2-7
V: TRBV3-1/TRBV3-2
D: .
DNA: TGTGCCAGCAGCCGTGCGCGGTTGACCTACGAGCAGTACTTC
CDR3: CASSRARLTYEQYF

size: few
J: TRBJ1-6
V: TRBV2
D: TRBD1
DNA: TGTGCCAGCAGTGAATTGAAGGGGGCAGGGTCACCCCTCCACTTT
CDR3: CASSELKGAGSPLHF

size: once
J: TRBJ1-1
V: TRBV28
D: .
DNA: TGTGCCAGCATCAAGCCCCCACTGTATGCTTTCTTT
CDR3: CASIKPPLYAFF

size: .
J: TRBJ1-4
V: TRBV5-1
D: .
DNA: TGCGCCAGCAGCTTGGGGACTGCCCCTGGGAAACTGTTTTTT
CDR3: CASSLGTAPGKLFF

size: .
J: TRBJ2-3
V: TRBV18
D: .
DNA: TGTGCCAGCTCACCGGCAACAGGGACCACAGATACGCAGTATTTT
CDR3: CASSPATGTTDTQYF